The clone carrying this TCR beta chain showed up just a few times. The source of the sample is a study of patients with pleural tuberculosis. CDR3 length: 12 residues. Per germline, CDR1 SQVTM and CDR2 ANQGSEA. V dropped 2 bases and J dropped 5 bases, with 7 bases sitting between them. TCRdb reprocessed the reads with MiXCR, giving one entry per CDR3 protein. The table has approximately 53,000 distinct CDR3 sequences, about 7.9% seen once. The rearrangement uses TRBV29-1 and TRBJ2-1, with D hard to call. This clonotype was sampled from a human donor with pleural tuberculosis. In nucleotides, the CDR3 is TGCAGCGTTGAATTTAGGGACAATGAGCAGTTCTTC. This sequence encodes CSVEFRDNEQFF.